Listed here are 19 T cell receptor beta chains from one sample, sequenced in a study of early T cells in non-severe SARS-CoV-2 infection. TCRdb recomputed calls from the 5' RACE reads with MiXCR, one row per CDR3 protein. Among approximately 66,000 distinct CDR3 sequences listed, about 12% were seen once. Sequencing was done on a sample of whole blood. These receptors were taken from an adult who was a healthcare worker with PCR-confirmed SARS-CoV-2 infection or an uninfected control (not recorded which).

The table lists this clonotype with many counts. The gene calls are TRBV11-2 and TRBJ2-1; 10 nucleotides line up with TRBD2. The CDR3 contains 14 residues. CDR1 is SGHAT, CDR2 FQNNGV, per germline. J gave up 3 bases and V 4 bases, and 0 bases lay outside the gene matches. In DNA, the CDR3 is TGTGCCAGCAGCTCTAGCGGGGGCTACAATGAGCAGTTCTTC. Amino acid sequence: CASSSSGGYNEQFF. The full variable domain, in which reference TRBV11-2 and TRBJ2-1 provide the parts outside the CDR3, is EAGVAQSPRYKIIEKRQSVAFWCNPISGHATLYWYQQILGQGPKLLIQFQNNGVVDDSQLPKDRFSAERLKGVDSTLKIQPAKLEDSAVYLCASSSSGGYNEQFFGPGTRLTVL.

This clonotype turned up a few times. The chain uses TRBV5-1 and TRBJ2-5; 11 bases fit TRBD2. From germline, CDR1 is SGHRS and CDR2 YFSETQ. This CDR3 has 16 amino acids. The J segment lost 4 bases and the V segment lost 0 bases, leaving 5 bases of the junction unmatched. CDR3 DNA: TGCGCCAGCAGCTTGGATTTCGGGACTAGCGGAGAGACCCAGTACTTC. This codes for CASSLDFGTSGETQYF. The full variable domain, its missing parts supplied by reference TRBV5-1 and TRBJ2-5, is KAGVTQTPRYLIKTRGQQVTLSCSPISGHRSVSWYQQTPGQGLQFLFEYFSETQRNKGNFPGRFSGRQFSNSRSEMNVSTLELGDSALYLCASSLDFGTSGETQYFGPGTRLLVL.

The chain carries TRBV12-3 or TRBV12-4 and TRBJ2-1, with TRBD2 matching over 7 bases. J gave up 6 bases and V 5 bases, and 7 bases lay outside the gene matches. The CDR3 totals 14 residues. CDR3 amino acids: CASSLGLVGNEQFF. The CDR3 coding sequence is TGTGCCAGCAGTCTAGGACTAGTAGGCAATGAGCAGTTCTTC.

This clonotype was seen only a few times. The rearrangement uses TRBV2 and TRBJ1-6; no reliable D call. Trimming took 3 bases from V and 15 from J, leaving 15 bases between them. CDR1 is SNHLY and CDR2 is FYNNEI in the germline V gene. This CDR3 is built from 13 residues. CDR3 nucleotides: TGTGCCAGCAGTGAGACCGTGACCCATCGCCTCCACTTT. Translated, it gives CASSETVTHRLHF.

This clonotype appeared many times. The J gene is TRBJ2-5, the V gene TRBV7-6; perhaps TRBD2 as D (6 bases). V was shortened by 4 bases and J by 0 bases, with 9 bases between the two germline ends. This CDR3 has 14 residues. CDR1 SGHVS and CDR2 FNYEAQ come from the germline V gene. Written as DNA, the CDR3 is TGTGCCAGCAGCTATGGGGGGTACCAAGAGACCCAGTACTTC. As protein: CASSYGGYQETQYF.

This clonotype came up a few times. The rearrangement uses TRBV10-3 and TRBJ1-2, with D tentatively TRBD1 (5 bases). CDR3 length: 13 residues. The germline V gene encodes CDR1 ENHRY and CDR2 SYGVKD. Trimming removed 7 bases from V and 2 bases from J, with 11 bases in between. CDR3 coding DNA: TGTGCCATCACTTGGGGCTCAAACTATGGCTACACCTTC. This codes for CAITWGSNYGYTF.

The rearrangement links TRBV29-1 to TRBJ2-3; TRBD1 is a possible D gene (6 bases). This CDR3 is built from 14 residues. Germline CDR1 SQVTM, CDR2 ANQGSEA. The V gene lost 6 bases and the J gene lost 4 bases, with 17 bases spanning the gap. The CDR3 loop is CSVGASGWADTQYF. CDR3 nucleotides: TGCAGCGTGGGGGCATCCGGGTGGGCAGATACGCAGTATTTT.

V is TRBV10-3 and J is TRBJ2-6; D is perhaps TRBD2 (6 bases). Looked up from germline, CDR1 is ENHRY and CDR2 is SYGVKD. This CDR3 has 16 residues. V was trimmed by 11 bases and J by 0 bases, leaving 17 bases between them. CDR3 DNA: TGTGCCGCTAGCGACGTAAAGAGCTCTGGGGCCAACGTCCTGACTTTC. It yields the protein CAASDVKSSGANVLTF.

This sequence joins TRBV7-9 and TRBJ2-7, with a tentative D call TRBD2 (6 bases). Deletions cut 7 bases from V and 5 bases from J, with 18 bases between. The CDR3 sequence is 14 residues long. The germline CDR1 and CDR2 sequences are SEHNR and FQNEAQ (reference sequence). The DNA for the CDR3 is TGTGCCAGCAACACGGGACTCATGGGGAACGAGCAGTACTTC. The encoded protein is CASNTGLMGNEQYF. The variable domain in full, completed from reference TRBV7-9 and TRBJ2-7, reads DTGVSQNPRHKITKRGQNVTFRCDPISEHNRLYWYRQTLGQGPEFLTYFQNEAQLEKSRLLSDRFSAERPKGSFSTLEIQRTEQGDSAMYLCASNTGLMGNEQYFGPGTRLTVT.

The chain combines TRBV3-1 with TRBJ2-7, with D uncertain. Trimming took 4 bases from V and 1 from J, leaving 8 bases between them. In germline, CDR1 is LGHDT, CDR2 YNNKEL (reference sequence). The CDR3 extends over 13 amino acids. The CDR3: CASSRPGSYEQYF. CDR3 nucleotides: TGTGCCAGCAGCCGTCCGGGTTCCTACGAGCAGTACTTC.

This clonotype was seen ten or more times. The chain is built from TRBV27 and TRBJ1-1; perhaps TRBD1 as D (6 bases). From germline, CDR1 is MNHEY and CDR2 SMNVEV (reference sequence). V shed 5 bases and J shed 0 bases, with 10 bases lying between them. There are 14 residues in the CDR3. The CDR3 reads CASSTGPMNTEAFF. CDR3 DNA: TGTGCCAGCAGTACAGGGCCCATGAACACTGAAGCTTTCTTT.

This clonotype showed up just once. The J gene is TRBJ2-3, the V gene TRBV29-1, with D unclear. Trimming took off 8 bases at V and 4 bases at J, with 16 bases between the two ends. CDR1 and CDR2 from the germline V gene are SQVTM and ANQGSEA. CDR3 length: 13 residues. The DNA of the CDR3 is TGCAGCTCTGGGCAGTTCGTTTCAGATACGCAGTATTTT. It codes for CSSGQFVSDTQYF.

This clonotype was detected many times. The chain joins TRBV5-1 to TRBJ2-5; D gene uncertain. This CDR3 has 13 amino acids. Germline lookup yields CDR1 SGHRS and CDR2 YFSETQ. Trimming removed 1 base from V and 2 bases from J, with 6 bases in between. This chain's CDR3 is CASSLRQQETQYF. The CDR3 DNA sequence: TGCGCCAGCAGCTTGCGGCAGCAAGAGACCCAGTACTTC.

This clonotype was seen a few times. The chain recombines TRBV2 with TRBJ2-7; 8 bases agree with TRBD1. Germline CDR1 is SNHLY and CDR2 is FYNNEI. Trimming took 6 bases from V and 6 from J; bases not matched to a gene: 10. CDR3 length: 14 amino acids. CDR3 amino acids: CASRRRQGASEQYF. The CDR3 DNA is TGTGCCAGCAGGAGGAGGCAGGGGGCCAGCGAGCAGTACTTC.

By its share, this clonotype is medium-sized. The chain employs TRBV27 and TRBJ2-7; D is undetermined. The germline V gene has CDR1 MNHEY and CDR2 SMNVEV (reference sequence). The V end lost 8 bases, the J end lost 7 bases, and 6 bases lay between the germline ends. CDR3 length: 9 amino acids. CDR3 sequence (DNA): TGTGCCAGCCACGTAGAGCAGTACTTC. Its protein is CASHVEQYF.

A few counts support this clonotype. This chain connects TRBV4-2 to TRBJ2-3; 8 bases fit TRBD2. The CDR3 is 16 residues long. The germline V gene encodes CDR1 LGHNA and CDR2 YNFKEQ. V lost 1 base and J lost 0; bases outside the gene matches: 3. The CDR3 nucleotides read TGTGCCAGCAGCCAAGGCCTAGCGGGTAGCACAGATACGCAGTATTTT. It codes for CASSQGLAGSTDTQYF.

This clonotype came up many times. The rearrangement uses TRBV18 and TRBJ2-3; TRBD2 agrees at 9 bases. From germline, CDR1 is KGHSH and CDR2 LQKENI. There are 17 residues in the CDR3. V dropped 0 bases and J dropped 2; count of bases not matched to a gene: 6. The CDR3 reads CASSPPGIAGATDTQYF. The CDR3 DNA reads TGTGCCAGCTCACCACCCGGGATAGCGGGAGCCACAGATACGCAGTATTTT.

Ten or more counts support this clonotype. The chain has TRBV7-7 and TRBJ2-2; 12 positions match TRBD2. J lost 1 base, V lost 6 bases, and 6 bases had no gene match. Germline lookup yields CDR1 SSHAT and CDR2 FNYEAQ (reference sequence). This CDR3 is 17 amino acids long. In DNA, the CDR3 is TGTGCCAGCAGACAGGGACTAGCGGGCATGAACACCGGGGAGCTGTTTTTT. Translating gives CASRQGLAGMNTGELFF. Full variable domain (rest looked up from reference TRBV7-7 and TRBJ2-2): GAGVSQSPRYKVTKRGQDVTLRCDPISSHATLYWYQQALGQGPEFLTYFNYEAQPDKSGLPSDRFSAERPEGSISTLTIQRTEQRDSAMYRCASRQGLAGMNTGELFFGEGSRLTVL.

This clonotype was observed many times. The V call is TRBV11-2, the J call TRBJ2-6; D is possibly TRBD1 (6 bases). V shed 3 bases and J shed 0 bases, with 12 bases lying between them. The CDR3 is 17 amino acids. Germline V gives CDR1 SGHAT, CDR2 FQNNGV. The CDR3 DNA reads as TGTGCCAGCAGCTTGACAGGAACACACTCTGGGGCCAACGTCCTGACTTTC. It yields the protein CASSLTGTHSGANVLTF.